This TCR beta chain was identified in a study of early T cells in non-severe SARS-CoV-2 infection. General study results and limits: Anti-spike CD8 specificities were favored by VDJdb matching, whose results missed private and CD4 specificities.

This CDR3 has 12 amino acids. Germline V gene lookup returns CDR1 SQVTM and CDR2 ANQGSEA. Trimming took off 5 bases at V and 9 bases at J, with 14 bases between the two ends. Notes on this clonotype: The antigen remains unidentified.

TCRdb called the 5' RACE reads again in MiXCR, with one record for every CDR3 protein. Among roughly 93,000 distinct CDR3 sequences listed, roughly 15% were seen once. The clonotype originates from an adult who was a healthcare worker with PCR-confirmed SARS-CoV-2 infection or an uninfected control (not recorded which). Sequencing used whole blood. The chain joins TRBV29-1 to TRBJ2-1; D is unclear. The CDR3 region is CSVLHAEIEQFF. The CDR3 DNA is TGCAGCGTTCTCCATGCGGAAATTGAGCAGTTCTTC.